Given below is one TCR beta chain in context. Method: immunoSEQ multiplex PCR; TCRdb's copy keeps in-frame clones and lacks some. The table lists 290,000 or so clones, 75% to 95% of them singletons. The data belong to a study of blood T cell repertoires in COVID-19. About the research overall: The United States, Italy and Spain provided the acute and convalescent COVID-19 samples. Sample material is recorded as cDNA or gDNA derived from T cells, B-cell-depleted T cells, or PBMCs.

V shed 6 bases and J shed 3 bases, with 9 bases lying between them. The length of the CDR3 is 13 residues. Germline V lookup: CDR1 SGHTA, CDR2 FQGTGA. All enrollees were roughly 18 to 95 years old and from approximately 24 US areas. This chain connects TRBV7-3 to TRBJ2-1; D gene ambiguous. The specimen was PBMCs or T cells enriched from blood (not recorded which). The clonotype originates from a woman aged 25 to 39 who had recovered from COVID-19. The CDR3 region is CASSNSVYNEQFF. CDR3 coding DNA: TGTGCCAGCAGTAATAGTGTCTACAATGAGCAGTTCTTC. The whole variable domain, filled in from reference TRBV7-3 and TRBJ2-1, reads GAGVSQTPSNKVTEKGKYVELRCDPISGHTALYWYRQSLGQGPEFLIYFQGTGAADDSGLPNDRFFAVRPEGSVSTLKIQRTERGDSAVYLCASSNSVYNEQFFGPGTRLTVL.